Here is one T cell receptor (beta chain) with its context. Its specificity is not known. The data are from a study of T cell responses to AZD1222 COVID-19 vaccine. Study-wide background: Pooled samples include second doses given at about 4 or 12 weeks.

Trimming took 5 bases from V and 2 from J, leaving 7 bases between them. This CDR3 spans 12 amino acids. Germline-derived CDR1 and CDR2 are MDHEN and SYDVKM. General study findings and limits: A reported finding is that nearly half of spike-specific TCRs target unmutated variant regions. Clonal diversity was possibly underestimated, and white British individuals and females predominated among donors.

Data came from immunoSEQ multiplex PCR; TCRdb stores just in-frame clones and leaves some out. The top ten hold under 7% of the sample, which has about 110,000 clones, roughly 90% seen once. This receptor was identified in an adult in good health. This rearrangement joins TRBV28 to TRBJ2-7; no definite D call. The sequenced sample was peripheral blood, obtained on day 0 of AZD1222 vaccination. In nucleotides, the CDR3 is TGTGCCAGCAGTGATAATCCCTACGAGCAGTACTTC. The encoded protein is CASSDNPYEQYF.